A selection of T cell receptor beta chains follows, all from one sample in a study of cytomegalovirus exposure and HLA in healthy donors. Sequencing was performed with immunoSEQ multiplex PCR; in TCRdb, only in-frame clones are kept and a portion is missing. The table lists 150,000 to 200,000 clones, roughly 83% of them singletons, with around 0.26% in the top ten. The sample was PBMCs. The receptors derive from a boy under 18 in good health and CMV-seronegative. The CDR3 runs from the conserved cysteine through the conserved F or W. D genes are given only for firm matches. Size is omitted from some rows. Given values are once, few, many or a class for expanded clones.

j_call	v_call	clone_size	d_call	cdr3_nt	cdr3_aa
TRBJ2-7	TRBV9	NA	TRBD1	TGTGCCAGCAGCGCGACGGACAGGACCTACGAGCAGTACTTC	CASSATDRTYEQYF
TRBJ2-1	TRBV13	NA	TRBD2	TGTGCCAGCAGCCCTCGGGGGGTTTATGAGCAGTTCTTC	CASSPRGVYEQFF
TRBJ2-2	TRBV2	NA	TRBD2	TGTGCCAGCAGTTCTCTCGCGGGGGGATACACCGGGGAGCTGTTTTTT	CASSSLAGGYTGELFF
TRBJ2-5	TRBV29-1	few	TRBD2	TGCAGCTTAGCGGGAGGTCCCCGGGAGACCCAGTACTTC	CSLAGGPRETQYF
TRBJ2-3	TRBV20-1	NA	NA	TGCAGTGCACCGGAGGTCGATACGCAGTATTTT	CSAPEVDTQYF
TRBJ1-6	TRBV2	NA	TRBD1	TGTGCCAGCAGTGCCGGGACAGGGGGTCGAAATTCACCCCTCCACTTT	CASSAGTGGRNSPLHF
TRBJ2-2	TRBV5-6	NA	NA	TGTGCCAGCACCTTGCAGGGTGACCCAAACACCGGGGAGCTGTTTTTT	CASTLQGDPNTGELFF
TRBJ1-1	TRBV7-8	NA	TRBD1	TGTGCCAGCAGCTTAGCGTTGGTCGGGGACAGTGAAGCTTTCTTT	CASSLALVGDSEAFF
TRBJ1-1	TRBV29-1	NA	TRBD1	TGCAGCGTTGTTGTGGGACAGGGGGTGGTCCGGAACAAAACAAGGGGGGCTGAAGCTTTCTTT	CSVVVGQGVVRNKTRGAEAFF
TRBJ2-1	TRBV5-3	NA	TRBD2	TGTGCCAGAAGCGCAAACCGGACTAGCGGAGACAATGAGCAGTTCTTC	CARSANRTSGDNEQFF
TRBJ2-5	TRBV6-1	NA	TRBD2	TGTGCCAGCAGTGAAGCTACGTGGCGGGGGGGGCAAGAGACCCAGTACTTC	CASSEATWRGGQETQYF
TRBJ2-7	TRBV13	NA	TRBD2	TGTGCCAGCAGCACAAGAGGACTAGCAGGCTCCTACGAGCAGTACTTC	CASSTRGLAGSYEQYF
TRBJ2-7	TRBV2	NA	TRBD1	TGTGCCAGCAGTGATGTGGACAGGGAATCGGAGGAGCAGTACTTC	CASSDVDRESEEQYF
TRBJ2-1	TRBV5-1	NA	NA	TGCGCCAGCAGCTTGGTTCCAAATGAGCAGTTCTTC	CASSLVPNEQFF
TRBJ2-7	TRBV27	NA	TRBD2	TGTGCCACAACTAGCGGGGCCTACGAGCAGTACTTC	CATTSGAYEQYF
TRBJ2-7	TRBV10-3	NA	TRBD1	TGTGCCACAGGGCTGCCGGGACAGGGCTACGAGCAGTACTTC	CATGLPGQGYEQYF
TRBJ1-1	TRBV28	NA	TRBD1	TGTGCCAGCAGTTTCGGACAGGGGGCGCGGGGGACTGAAGCTTTCTTT	CASSFGQGARGTEAFF